These 21 T cell receptor beta chains share one sample of origin, sequenced in a study of CD8 T cells in Susac syndrome. cDNA came from roughly 0.53 to 1 ug RNA primed by random hexamers. TCRdb analysed the immunoSEQ multiplex PCR reads with MiXCR anew, one entry per CDR3 protein. The table has hundreds of thousands of distinct CDR3 sequences, over 90% seen once. Sequencing was done on a sample of CD4+ T cells from PBMCs. Source of these receptors: a human donor with Susac syndrome.

The V gene is TRBV7-6, the J gene TRBJ2-3; TRBD1 aligns across 11 bases. The V gene end was trimmed by 5 bases and the J gene end by 5 bases; junction bases not matched to a gene: 3. The CDR3 has 14 amino acids. Looked up from germline, CDR1 is SGHVS and CDR2 is FNYEAQ. The CDR3 sequence: CASSRDRGIDTQYF. CDR3 in DNA: TGTGCCAGCAGCCGGGACAGGGGGATAGATACGCAGTATTTT.

This clonotype was observed a single time. The chain couples TRBV27 to TRBJ2-7, with TRBD2 as a possible D gene (6 bases). The CDR3 is made up of 14 amino acids. V was pared by 2 bases and J by 3 bases, with 11 bases between. CDR1 MNHEY and CDR2 SMNVEV come from the germline V gene (reference sequence). CDR3 protein: CASSLRGNSYEQYF. The CDR3 DNA follows: TGTGCCAGCAGTTTACGGGGGAACAGCTACGAGCAGTACTTC.

The V and J genes are TRBV19 and TRBJ1-1; the match to TRBD1 covers 7 bases. Per germline, CDR1 LNHDA and CDR2 SQIVND (reference sequence). V was pared by 6 bases and J by 0 bases, with 4 bases of the junction left unmatched. The CDR3 runs 14 residues. The CDR3, as DNA: TGTGCCAGTAGAACAGGGGACCTGAACACTGAAGCTTTCTTT. This sequence encodes CASRTGDLNTEAFF.

A single count supports this clonotype. V gene TRBV2 combines with J gene TRBJ2-1; TRBD2 agrees at 11 bases. This CDR3 is 15 amino acids long. The V gene's germline CDR1 is SNHLY and CDR2 FYNNEI. The J segment lost 8 bases and the V segment lost 1 base, leaving 4 bases of the junction unmatched. The CDR3 loop is CASSEGLAGGYEQFF. CDR3 DNA sequence: TGTGCCAGCAGTGAAGGGCTAGCGGGGGGTTATGAGCAGTTCTTC.

J is TRBJ2-1 and V is TRBV4-3; D is unresolved. Germline V gene data show CDR1 as LGHNA and CDR2 as YSLEER. Trimming left V 0 bases short and J 6 bases short, with 12 bases between. CDR3 size: 15 residues. The CDR3 region is CASSQDHLVSNEQFF. The CDR3 DNA reads TGCGCCAGCAGCCAAGATCACCTAGTCAGCAATGAGCAGTTCTTC.

This sequence joins TRBV5-4 and TRBJ2-7, with 9 bases matching TRBD1. This CDR3 is built from 13 residues. Looked up from germline, CDR1 is SGHNT and CDR2 is YYREEE (reference sequence). V was clipped by 7 bases and J by 6 bases; unmatched bases: 8. The CDR3 DNA follows: TGTGCCAGCCACCGGGACAGGGAGGCCGAGCAGTACTTC. Translated: CASHRDREAEQYF.

The V and J genes are TRBV5-6 and TRBJ2-6; D tentatively reads TRBD1 or TRBD2 (5 bases each). Germline CDR1 and CDR2: SGHDT and YYEEEE. V was shortened by 7 bases and J by 0 bases, with 14 bases between the two germline ends. This CDR3 has 16 residues. The CDR3 DNA sequence: TGTGCCAGCGGGGCGGTAGGGACCTCTGGGGCCAACGTCCTGACTTTC. Translated, it gives CASGAVGTSGANVLTF.

The chain carries TRBV28 and TRBJ2-3, with D perhaps TRBD1 (5 bases). V shed 8 bases and J shed 4 bases, with 16 bases lying between them. The CDR3 sequence is 14 residues long. Germline CDR1 is MDHEN and CDR2 is SYDVKM. CDR3 DNA sequence: TGTGCCAGCGAGTCTTTTGGGGCGCCAGATACGCAGTATTTT. It translates to CASESFGAPDTQYF.

The chain is built from TRBV28 and TRBJ1-2; the D is unclear. CDR3 length: 11 residues. In germline, CDR1 is MDHEN, CDR2 SYDVKM. The germline V and J ends were trimmed by 7 bases and 7 bases, with 10 bases remaining between them. DNA of the CDR3: TGTGCCAGCACCGCAACGCGTGGCTACACCTTC. Encoded protein: CASTATRGYTF.

CDR3 sequence: CASSQGPGANVLTF. The DNA of the CDR3 is TGCGCCAGCAGCCAAGGTCCTGGGGCCAACGTCCTGACTTTC. The chain couples TRBV4-1 to TRBJ2-6; D is unresolved. Between the trimmed V and J ends, which lost 1 base and 2 bases, there was a span of 3 bases. CDR3 length equals 14 residues. The germline CDR1 and CDR2 sequences are MGHRA and YSYEKL.

The V call is TRBV11-1, the J call TRBJ2-2, with TRBD2 matching over 9 bases. The V gene end was trimmed by 1 base and the J gene end by 5 bases; junction bases not matched to a gene: 5. This CDR3 spans 16 amino acids. From germline, CDR1 is SGHAT and CDR2 FQDESV (reference sequence). CDR3 sequence: CASSLGAGGSTGELFF. The CDR3 region has the DNA TGTGCCAGCAGCTTAGGAGCGGGGGGCTCAACCGGGGAGCTGTTTTTT.

The V and J genes are TRBV11-3 and TRBJ1-1; perhaps TRBD1 as D (5 bases). The germline V gene has CDR1 SGHNT and CDR2 YENEEA. CDR3 size: 14 residues. Between the trimmed V and J ends, which lost 0 bases and 8 bases, there was a span of 13 bases. CDR3 DNA: TGTGCCAGCAGCTTAGAGGAGACAGAGGCGGAAGCTTTCTTT. It translates to CASSLEETEAEAFF. Filled out from reference TRBV11-3 and TRBJ1-1, the complete variable domain reads EAGVVQSPRYKIIEKKQPVAFWCNPISGHNTLYWYLQNLGQGPELLIRYENEEAVDDSQLPKDRFSAERLKGVDSTLKIQPAELGDSAVYLCASSLEETEAEAFFGQGTRLTVV.

The rearrangement joins TRBV2 to TRBJ2-1; TRBD2 agrees at 13 bases. The CDR3 is 16 amino acids. The germline CDR1 and CDR2 sequences are SNHLY and FYNNEI. V trimming: 6 bases; J trimming: 7 bases; junction bases outside the gene matches: 9. The CDR3 region has the DNA TGTGCCAGCAGAACGGGGGGACTAGCGGGACCAAATGAGCAGTTCTTC. This encodes CASRTGGLAGPNEQFF.

Notes on this clonotype: Its ends do not fully match the called genes, so a read error is possible. The V call is TRBV7-7, the J call TRBJ2-2; D ambiguous. Germline V lookup: CDR1 SSHAT, CDR2 FNYEAQ (reference sequence). CDR3 length equals 15 residues. CDR3 in amino acids: CASSPGPLNTGELFF. CDR3 nucleotide sequence: TGTGCTAGCAGCCCGGGCCCCCTCAACACCGGGGAGCTGTTTTTT.

The rearrangement links TRBV7-6 to TRBJ2-3; D gene unclear. V shed 0 bases and J shed 2 bases, with 9 bases lying between them. In germline, CDR1 is SGHVS, CDR2 FNYEAQ. The CDR3 length is 15 residues. This chain's CDR3 is CASSLAGLITDTQYF. Here the CDR3 DNA reads TGTGCCAGCAGCTTAGCTGGTCTTATCACAGATACGCAGTATTTT.

The chain uses TRBV2 and TRBJ2-2, with TRBD1 matching 8 bases. This CDR3 region has 16 residues. Per the germline V gene, CDR1 is SNHLY and CDR2 is FYNNEI. V trimming: 6 bases; J trimming: 4 bases; junction bases outside the gene matches: 10. CDR3 sequence reads: CASRPPGQVITGELFF. The CDR3, as DNA: TGTGCCAGCAGGCCCCCGGGACAGGTGATCACCGGGGAGCTGTTTTTT.

The J gene is TRBJ1-4, the V gene TRBV6-2 or TRBV6-3, with a weak D call TRBD1 (6 bases). Per germline, CDR1 MNHEY and CDR2 SVGEGT. The V end lost 8 bases, the J end lost 5 bases, and 15 bases lay between the germline ends. This CDR3 is 14 amino acids long. This CDR3 is CASVEDSSNEKLFF. CDR3 nucleotide sequence: TGTGCCAGCGTTGAGGACAGCAGCAATGAAAAACTGTTTTTT.

The CDR3 sequence: CSAKRGGPEKLFF. Written as DNA, the CDR3 is TGCAGTGCTAAGCGGGGGGGACCTGAAAAACTGTTTTTT. The genes are TRBV20-1 and TRBJ1-4, with TRBD1 as a possible D gene (5 bases). The V and J ends lost 4 bases and 7 bases respectively, with 13 bases between them. The CDR3 extends over 13 amino acids. CDR1 and CDR2 from the germline V gene are DFQATT and SNEGSKA (reference sequence).

This rearrangement joins TRBV27 to TRBJ2-4; D is uncertain. CDR1 and CDR2 (germline): MNHEY, SMNVEV (reference sequence). The CDR3 spans 15 residues. The V end lost 2 bases, the J end lost 6 bases, and 14 bases lay between the germline ends. CDR3 residues: CASSLAEPRRNIQYF. CDR3 sequence (DNA): TGTGCCAGCAGTTTAGCCGAGCCCAGGAGAAACATTCAGTACTTC.

The V and J genes are TRBV5-1 and TRBJ2-7, with 7 positions matching TRBD2. The V gene end was trimmed by 6 bases and the J gene end by 3 bases; junction bases not matched to a gene: 12. The CDR3 length is 15 residues. Germline CDR1 and CDR2: SGHRS and YFSETQ. The CDR3 sequence: CASNKGGQAVYEQYF. The DNA of the CDR3 is TGCGCCAGCAACAAGGGAGGGCAGGCGGTCTACGAGCAGTACTTC. Full variable domain (missing parts from reference TRBV5-1 and TRBJ2-7): KAGVTQTPRYLIKTRGQQVTLSCSPISGHRSVSWYQQTPGQGLQFLFEYFSETQRNKGNFPGRFSGRQFSNSRSEMNVSTLELGDSALYLCASNKGGQAVYEQYFGPGTRLTVT.

The rearrangement links TRBV7-9 to TRBJ1-2, with D hard to call. This CDR3 comprises 16 residues. The V and J ends lost 5 bases and 3 bases respectively, with 19 bases between them. Per germline, CDR1 SEHNR and CDR2 FQNEAQ (reference sequence). The CDR3 protein is CASSPNALPTHYGYTF. CDR3 sequence (DNA): TGTGCCAGCAGCCCGAACGCGCTTCCAACCCACTATGGCTACACCTTC. Full variable domain (remainder filled in from reference TRBV7-9 and TRBJ1-2): DTGVSQNPRHKITKRGQNVTFRCDPISEHNRLYWYRQTLGQGPEFLTYFQNEAQLEKSRLLSDRFSAERPKGSFSTLEIQRTEQGDSAMYLCASSPNALPTHYGYTFGSGTRLTVV.